A single sample is the source of the 19 T cell receptor beta chains below, sequenced in a study of T cell responses to AZD1222 COVID-19 vaccine (dated by TCRdb to the early 2020s). Libraries came from the immunoSEQ multiplex PCR assay. TCRdb carries this immuneACCESS record with in-frame sequences only. Its versions omit some clonotypes, under half of them owing to an unresolved V gene in the studies checked, with the rest unexplained. This sample holds 65,000 to 85,000 clones; approximately 85% were observed only once. About 10% of the sample rests with the top ten. Explained via the paper, the time point label denotes: about 28 days (+/-7) after the second vaccine dose. The sequences come from peripheral blood, collected 28 days after the second AZD1222 dose. The receptors were gathered from an adult who received the AZD1222 COVID-19 vaccine.

V is TRBV30 and J is TRBJ2-3, with TRBD2 matching 12 bases. CDR1 and CDR2 from the germline V gene are GTSNPN and SVGIG (reference sequence). V shed 5 bases, J shed 1 base, and the junction held 1 base outside the gene matches. The CDR3 extends over 14 amino acids. The CDR3 region is CAWASGGGTDTQYF. CDR3 nucleotides: TGTGCCTGGGCTAGCGGGGGGGGCACAGATACGCAGTATTTT.

The chain combines TRBV4-1 with TRBJ1-4; D possibly corresponds to TRBD1 (6 bases). Germline V gene data show CDR1 as MGHRA and CDR2 as YSYEKL. Trimming pared 0 bases from V and 4 bases from J, leaving 12 bases between. The length of the CDR3 is 16 residues. The CDR3 DNA reads TGCGCCAGCAGCCAAGACAGGGGAGGGGGTAATGAAAAACTGTTTTTT. This encodes CASSQDRGGGNEKLFF.

The V and J genes are TRBV2 and TRBJ1-5; D ambiguous. The V gene's germline CDR1 is SNHLY and CDR2 FYNNEI. V was trimmed by 2 bases and J by 6 bases, leaving 14 bases between them. CDR3 length: 15 residues. CDR3 bases: TGTGCCAGCAGTGAATTCGACACGGGAGGTCAGCCCCAGCATTTT. This sequence encodes CASSEFDTGGQPQHF.

This clone has only one observation. The chain recombines TRBV19 with TRBJ1-5; 7 nucleotides line up with TRBD1. J was trimmed by 4 bases and V by 5 bases; bases with no gene match: 5. This CDR3 comprises 14 residues. The germline V gene has CDR1 LNHDA and CDR2 SQIVND (reference sequence). The CDR3 DNA sequence: TGTGCCAGTAGTCGGGACAGAGTAAATCAGCCCCAGCATTTT. Translating it yields CASSRDRVNQPQHF.

This clone has just one count. The chain links TRBV7-8 to TRBJ1-2; maybe TRBD1 (5 bases). The V gene lost 2 bases and the J gene lost 7 bases, with 17 bases spanning the gap. Germline V lookup: CDR1 SGHVS, CDR2 FQNEAQ. The CDR3 length is 15 residues. CDR3 sequence: CASSLQERAGSGYTF. In DNA, the CDR3 is TGTGCCAGCAGCTTACAGGAGCGGGCAGGGTCTGGCTACACCTTC.

This chain joins TRBV11-2 and TRBJ2-5; the D gene is possibly TRBD1 (6 bases). The germline gives CDR1 SGHAT, CDR2 FQNNGV. Trimming pared 1 base from V and 3 bases from J, leaving 12 bases between. The CDR3 runs 15 residues. CDR3 DNA: TGTGCCAGCAGCTTAGCCCCGAAGGGGGAAGAGACCCAGTACTTC. Protein sequence: CASSLAPKGEETQYF.

CDR3 coding DNA: TGTGCCAGCGCCGCAGGAGGGGTGAACACCGGGGAGCTGTTTTTT. This codes for CASAAGGVNTGELFF. This sequence joins TRBV28 and TRBJ2-2; tentatively, D is TRBD2 (6 bases). From germline, CDR1 is MDHEN and CDR2 SYDVKM. V was pared by 8 bases and J by 1 base, with 14 bases between. The CDR3 is made up of 15 amino acids.

The sample holds a few counts of this clone. The chain couples TRBV2 to TRBJ1-6; D remains ambiguous. The CDR3 sequence is 16 residues long. Germline assignment: CDR1 SNHLY and CDR2 FYNNEI. Trimming took 7 bases from V and 0 from J, leaving 13 bases between them. CDR3 protein: CASNVGGSSYNSPLHF. The CDR3 nucleotides read TGTGCCAGCAACGTTGGCGGGAGCTCCTATAATTCACCCCTCCACTTT.

CDR3 residues: CASSLSETQYF. The CDR3 nucleotides read TGTGCCAGCAGTTTATCAGAGACCCAGTACTTC. The gene calls are TRBV28 and TRBJ2-5; no definite D call. Germline V gives CDR1 MDHEN, CDR2 SYDVKM. V was cut by 1 base and J by 4 bases, with 1 base left in between. The CDR3 runs 11 residues.

The chain carries TRBV20-1 and TRBJ1-1; D might be TRBD1 (5 bases). Germline loops: CDR1 DFQATT, CDR2 SNEGSKA (reference sequence). Between the trimmed V and J ends, which lost 6 bases and 4 bases, there was a span of 9 bases. The CDR3 extends over 11 amino acids. DNA of the CDR3: TGCAGTGCAAAAGGGGCCACTGAAGCTTTCTTT. This translates into CSAKGATEAFF.

The rearrangement joins TRBV12-3 or TRBV12-4 to TRBJ2-7; D might be TRBD1 (5 bases). This CDR3 is built from 13 residues. The ends were cut back, 4 bases at V and 4 bases at J, with 11 bases in the middle. CDR3 amino acids: CASSWGRVYEQYF. DNA of the CDR3: TGTGCCAGCAGTTGGGGCAGGGTTTACGAGCAGTACTTC.

This chain uses TRBV14 with TRBJ2-5; 7 nucleotides line up with TRBD1. In germline, CDR1 is SGHDN, CDR2 FVKESK. V lost 0 bases and J lost 5; bases outside the gene matches: 6. This CDR3 is built from 15 residues. The chain's CDR3 is CASSQDHRGRETQYF. The CDR3 region has the DNA TGTGCCAGCAGCCAAGATCATAGGGGGCGTGAGACCCAGTACTTC.

J is TRBJ1-6 and V is TRBV12-3 or TRBV12-4; D gene unclear. V shed 3 bases and J shed 9 bases, with 6 bases lying between them. The CDR3 totals 12 residues. CDR3 nucleotides: TGTGCCAGCAGTTTCTCCGTTTCACCCCTCCACTTT. Encoded protein: CASSFSVSPLHF.

The chain recombines TRBV28 with TRBJ1-5, with D unresolved. Per germline, CDR1 MDHEN and CDR2 SYDVKM. The CDR3 spans 12 residues. Trimming left V 3 bases short and J 9 bases short, with 9 bases between. CDR3 protein: CASSFARPPQHF. The CDR3 DNA reads TGTGCCAGCAGTTTCGCCCGTCCGCCCCAGCATTTT.

The chain combines TRBV11-2 with TRBJ1-5, with D unclear. CDR1 is SGHAT, CDR2 FQNNGV, per germline. Trimming cost V 1 base and J 5 bases, with 15 bases left between them. The CDR3 sequence is 16 residues long. CDR3 DNA sequence: TGTGCCAGCAGCTTAGGTACCTTGGGTTCCGATCAGCCCCAGCATTTT. This gives the protein CASSLGTLGSDQPQHF.

CDR3 protein: CASSPGGGGDEQFF. Written as DNA, the CDR3 is TGCGCCAGCAGCCCCGGCGGGGGTGGGGATGAGCAGTTCTTC. V usage is TRBV5-1 and J usage is TRBJ2-1; 7 bases line up with TRBD2. The CDR3 runs to 14 residues. The germline V gene has CDR1 SGHRS and CDR2 YFSETQ. The V and J ends lost 4 bases and 8 bases, in that order; junction bases with no gene match: 9.

The V gene is TRBV4-2, the J gene TRBJ2-1, with 10 nucleotides matching TRBD2. CDR3 size: 15 residues. Germline V lookup: CDR1 LGHNA, CDR2 YNFKEQ. The trim removed 4 bases at V and 9 bases at J, leaving 9 bases unmatched. CDR3 DNA: TGTGCCAGCAGCCCGGGGCGAGCGGGGGGGTTTGAGCAGTTCTTC. Protein: CASSPGRAGGFEQFF.

The gene calls are TRBV6-2 or TRBV6-3 and TRBJ1-5; TRBD1 aligns across 9 bases. CDR1 MNHEY and CDR2 SVGEGT come from the germline V gene. V lost 4 bases, J lost 0 bases, and 7 bases stayed unmatched. This CDR3 has 17 residues. The CDR3 region has the DNA TGTGCCAGCAGTTCCCCGGGACAGGGAGTTAGCAATCAGCCCCAGCATTTT. It translates to CASSSPGQGVSNQPQHF.

About this clone: Other DNA sequences in this specimen translate into the identical CDR3. This rearrangement joins TRBV19 to TRBJ1-5, with a possible D match to TRBD1 (5 bases). The germline V and J ends were trimmed by 3 bases and 4 bases, with 10 bases remaining between them. This CDR3 is built from 14 residues. Per germline, CDR1 LNHDA and CDR2 SQIVND (reference sequence). CDR3 residues: CASSIQGGNQPQHF. In nucleotides, the CDR3 is TGTGCCAGTAGTATTCAGGGAGGGAATCAGCCCCAGCATTTT.